The 11 T cell receptor beta chains listed next were all sequenced from one sample in a study of PD-L1 blockade in urothelial cancer. As to time point: pretreatment peripheral blood. The repertoire was sequenced with immunoSEQ multiplex PCR; TCRdb's copy has only in-frame clones and lacks some. The sample holds over 65,000 clones, about nine tenths seen once. The source material was PBMCs, sampled around atezolizumab (anti-PD-L1) treatment. The receptors originated from an older man with urothelial cancer.

The chain uses TRBV29-1 and TRBJ1-2, with TRBD1 matching 7 bases. The CDR3 covers 14 residues. The germline V gene has CDR1 SQVTM and CDR2 ANQGSEA. V lost 6 bases and J lost 7; bases outside the gene matches: 14. CDR3 loop: CSVVIQGKLGGYTF. The CDR3 nucleotides are TGCAGCGTCGTAATACAGGGGAAACTGGGTGGCTACACCTTC.

The DNA for the CDR3 is TGTGCCACCAGCAGAAAACTCAAGATGGCCGGGACAGGGTTTTATGAAAAACTGTTTTTT. It is translated as CATSRKLKMAGTGFYEKLFF. The J gene is TRBJ1-4, the V gene TRBV15; TRBD1 matches 9 bases. This CDR3 spans 20 amino acids. V lost 2 bases to trimming and J lost 6 bases; unmatched junction nucleotides: 19. From germline, CDR1 is LNHNV and CDR2 YYDKDF (reference sequence).

This chain joins TRBV27 and TRBJ2-3; 7 nucleotides line up with TRBD1. With 4 bases clipped from V and 12 bases from J, the junction kept 7 bases outside the gene matches. CDR1 and CDR2 (germline): MNHEY, SMNVEV (reference sequence). The CDR3 covers 12 residues. In DNA form, the CDR3 reads TGTGCCAGCAGTTCTATTGGACAGGTTCAGTATTTT. Encoded protein: CASSSIGQVQYF.

V usage is TRBV7-8 and J usage is TRBJ2-3; 8 bases agree with TRBD2. CDR1 and CDR2 from the germline V gene are SGHVS and FQNEAQ. The ends lost 4 bases at V and 9 bases at J; junction bases unmatched: 12. CDR3 size: 15 residues. The CDR3 sequence: CASSWREDQGATQYF. In nucleotides, the CDR3 is TGTGCCAGCAGCTGGCGGGAGGATCAGGGAGCGACGCAGTATTTT.

The V and J genes are TRBV7-8 and TRBJ1-2; the D is unclear. Per germline, CDR1 SGHVS and CDR2 FQNEAQ. V was trimmed by 1 base and J by 4 bases, leaving 4 bases between them. The CDR3 loop spans 12 amino acids. CDR3 nucleotides: TGTGCCAGCAGCTTAGACGGCTATGGCTACACCTTC. This sequence encodes CASSLDGYGYTF.

The chain combines TRBV6-4 with TRBJ2-7, with D maybe TRBD1 (6 bases). Germline V gives CDR1 MRHNA, CDR2 SNTAGT. The CDR3 is made up of 15 amino acids. Trimming cost V 3 bases and J 3 bases, with 15 bases left between them. CDR3 sequence reads: CASSEEGTPGYEQYF. Here the CDR3 DNA reads TGTGCCAGCAGTGAAGAGGGGACACCAGGCTACGAGCAGTACTTC.

The J gene is TRBJ2-1, the V gene TRBV9; 13 bases fit TRBD2. Germline V gene sequence: CDR1 SGDLS, CDR2 YYNGEE. CDR3 size: 19 residues. V gave up 0 bases and J gave up 0 bases; unmatched junction bases: 6. The CDR3 DNA is TGTGCCAGCAGCGTAGCCGGGACTAGCGGGATTGGCTCCTACAATGAGCAGTTCTTC. The encoded protein is CASSVAGTSGIGSYNEQFF. Drawing the rest from reference TRBV9 and TRBJ2-1, the complete variable domain is DSGVTQTPKHLITATGQRVTLRCSPRSGDLSVYWYQQSLDQGLQFLIQYYNGEERAKGNILERFSAQQFPDLHSELNLSSLELGDSALYFCASSVAGTSGIGSYNEQFFGPGTRLTVL.

This clone turned up a few times. The V gene is TRBV4-1, the J gene TRBJ2-7, with D maybe TRBD1 (7 bases). The CDR3 consists of 19 residues. The germline V gene has CDR1 MGHRA and CDR2 YSYEKL. Trimming removed 2 bases at V and 6 bases at J, with 29 bases between. CDR3 sequence reads: CASSQPPYGGGPGLSEQYF. CDR3 sequence (DNA): TGCGCCAGCAGCCAACCCCCTTATGGAGGGGGCCCCGGCTTGAGCGAGCAGTACTTC.

The rearrangement uses TRBV28 and TRBJ2-1; 7 nucleotides match TRBD1. V shed 5 bases, J shed 3 bases, and the junction held 7 bases outside the gene matches. Germline lookup yields CDR1 MDHEN and CDR2 SYDVKM. The CDR3 has 15 residues. The DNA of the CDR3 is TGTGCCAGCAGTGCGACAGGGCCTTACTACAATGAGCAGTTCTTC. Protein sequence: CASSATGPYYNEQFF.

The CDR3 loop is CASSHPGLRQGALSYEQYF. As DNA, the CDR3 is TGCGCCAGCAGCCACCCAGGACTTAGACAGGGGGCCCTTTCCTACGAGCAGTACTTC. The chain employs TRBV4-1 and TRBJ2-7; 10 nucleotides line up with TRBD1. CDR3 length equals 19 residues. Germline V gene data show CDR1 as MGHRA and CDR2 as YSYEKL. V lost 3 bases, J lost 1 base, and 15 bases stayed unmatched.

The chain uses TRBV29-1 and TRBJ1-2, with no clear D. There are 15 residues in the CDR3. Between the trimmed V and J ends, which lost 1 base and 4 bases, there was a span of 16 bases. CDR1 and CDR2 from the germline V gene are SQVTM and ANQGSEA. The CDR3 protein is CSVEGGPDTVYGYTF. In DNA, the CDR3 is TGCAGCGTTGAAGGTGGCCCTGATACAGTCTATGGCTACACCTTC.